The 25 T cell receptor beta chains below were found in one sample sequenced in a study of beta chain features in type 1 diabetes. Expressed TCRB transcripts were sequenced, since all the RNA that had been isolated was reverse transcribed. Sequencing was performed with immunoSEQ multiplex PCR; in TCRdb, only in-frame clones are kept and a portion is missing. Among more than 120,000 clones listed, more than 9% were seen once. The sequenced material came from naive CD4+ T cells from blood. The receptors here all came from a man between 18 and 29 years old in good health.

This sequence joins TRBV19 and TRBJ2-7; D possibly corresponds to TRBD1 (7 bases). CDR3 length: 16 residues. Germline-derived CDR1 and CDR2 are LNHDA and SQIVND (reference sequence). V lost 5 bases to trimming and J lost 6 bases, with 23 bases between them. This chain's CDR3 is CASSGGTANRRSEQYF. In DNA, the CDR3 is TGTGCCAGTAGTGGGGGGACAGCGAACAGGAGGAGCGAGCAGTACTTC. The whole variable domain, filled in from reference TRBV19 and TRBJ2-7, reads DGGITQSPKYLFRKEGQNVTLSCEQNLNHDAMYWYRQDPGQGLRLIYYSQIVNDFQKGDIAEGYSVSREKKESFPLTVTSAQKNPTAFYLCASSGGTANRRSEQYFGPGTRLTVT.

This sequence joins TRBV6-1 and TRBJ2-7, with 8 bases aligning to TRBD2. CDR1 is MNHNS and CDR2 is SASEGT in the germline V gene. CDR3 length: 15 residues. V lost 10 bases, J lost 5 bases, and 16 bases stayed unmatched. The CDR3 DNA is TGTGCCACCTTACACCCGGGACTAGGAGTCCACGAGCAGTACTTC. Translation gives CATLHPGLGVHEQYF.

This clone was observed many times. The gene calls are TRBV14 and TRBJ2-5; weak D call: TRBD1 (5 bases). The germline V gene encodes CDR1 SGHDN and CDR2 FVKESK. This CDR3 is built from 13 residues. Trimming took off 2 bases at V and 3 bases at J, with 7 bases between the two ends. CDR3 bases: TGTGCCAGCAGCCAATTGACAGAAGAGACCCAGTACTTC. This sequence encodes CASSQLTEETQYF.

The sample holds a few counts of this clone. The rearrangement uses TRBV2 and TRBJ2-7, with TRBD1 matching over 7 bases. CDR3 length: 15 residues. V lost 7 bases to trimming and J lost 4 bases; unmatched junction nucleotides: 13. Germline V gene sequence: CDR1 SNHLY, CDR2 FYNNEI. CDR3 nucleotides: TGTGCCAGCAAACCCGACCGAGACAGGGCTTACGAGCAGTACTTC. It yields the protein CASKPDRDRAYEQYF. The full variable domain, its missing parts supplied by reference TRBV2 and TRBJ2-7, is EPEVTQTPSHQVTQMGQEVILRCVPISNHLYFYWYRQILGQKVEFLVSFYNNEISEKSEIFDDQFSVERPDGSNFTLKIRSTKLEDSAMYFCASKPDRDRAYEQYFGPGTRLTVT.

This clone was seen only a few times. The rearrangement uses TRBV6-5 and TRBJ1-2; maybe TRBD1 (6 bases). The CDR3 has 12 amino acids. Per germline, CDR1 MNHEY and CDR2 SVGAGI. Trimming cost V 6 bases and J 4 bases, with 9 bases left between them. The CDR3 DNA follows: TGTGCCAGCAGCGGGACACTCTATGGCTACACCTTC. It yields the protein CASSGTLYGYTF.

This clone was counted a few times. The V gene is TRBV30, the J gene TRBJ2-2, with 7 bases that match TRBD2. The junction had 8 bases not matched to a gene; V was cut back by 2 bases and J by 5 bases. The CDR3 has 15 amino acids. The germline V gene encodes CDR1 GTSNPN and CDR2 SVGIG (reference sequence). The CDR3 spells CAWSRGGSLTGELFF. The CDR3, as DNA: TGTGCCTGGAGTCGGGGAGGGTCCCTTACCGGGGAGCTGTTTTTT.

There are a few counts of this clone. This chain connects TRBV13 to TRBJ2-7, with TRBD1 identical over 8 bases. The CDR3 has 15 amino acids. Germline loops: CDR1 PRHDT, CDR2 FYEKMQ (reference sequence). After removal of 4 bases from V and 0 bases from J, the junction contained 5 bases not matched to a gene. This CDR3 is CASSSYGQGSYEQYF. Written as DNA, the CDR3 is TGTGCCAGCAGCTCCTACGGACAGGGCTCCTACGAGCAGTACTTC.

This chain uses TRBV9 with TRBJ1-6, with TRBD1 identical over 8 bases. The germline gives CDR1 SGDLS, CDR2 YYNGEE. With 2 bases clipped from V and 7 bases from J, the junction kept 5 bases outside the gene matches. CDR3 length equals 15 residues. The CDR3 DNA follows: TGTGCCAGCAGCGTTAGACAGGGGATAAATTCACCCCTCCACTTT. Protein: CASSVRQGINSPLHF.

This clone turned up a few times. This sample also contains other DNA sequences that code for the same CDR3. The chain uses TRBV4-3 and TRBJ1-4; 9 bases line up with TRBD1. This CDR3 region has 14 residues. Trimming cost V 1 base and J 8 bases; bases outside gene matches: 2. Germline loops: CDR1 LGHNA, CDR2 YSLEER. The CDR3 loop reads CASSQGQGGEKLFF. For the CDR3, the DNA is TGCGCCAGCAGCCAAGGACAGGGGGGAGAAAAACTGTTTTTT.

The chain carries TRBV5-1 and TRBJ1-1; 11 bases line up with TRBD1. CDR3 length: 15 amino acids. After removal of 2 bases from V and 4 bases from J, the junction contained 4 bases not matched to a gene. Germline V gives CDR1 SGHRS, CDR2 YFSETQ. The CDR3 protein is CASSLRTGGTTEAFF. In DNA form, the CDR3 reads TGCGCCAGCAGCTTACGGACAGGGGGCACCACTGAAGCTTTCTTT.

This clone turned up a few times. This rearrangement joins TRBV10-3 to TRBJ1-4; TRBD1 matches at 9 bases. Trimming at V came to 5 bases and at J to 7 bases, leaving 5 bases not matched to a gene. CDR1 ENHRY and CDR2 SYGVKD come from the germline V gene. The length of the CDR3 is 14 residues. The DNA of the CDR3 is TGTGCCATCAGTCGGGACAGGGTAGTTGAAAAACTGTTTTTT. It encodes CAISRDRVVEKLFF.

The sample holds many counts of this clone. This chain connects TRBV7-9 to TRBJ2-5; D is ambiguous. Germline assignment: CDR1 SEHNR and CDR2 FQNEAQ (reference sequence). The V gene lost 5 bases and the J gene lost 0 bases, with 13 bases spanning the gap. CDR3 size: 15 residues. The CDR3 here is CASSSPTWYQETQYF. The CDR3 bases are TGTGCCAGCAGCAGCCCCACTTGGTACCAAGAGACCCAGTACTTC.

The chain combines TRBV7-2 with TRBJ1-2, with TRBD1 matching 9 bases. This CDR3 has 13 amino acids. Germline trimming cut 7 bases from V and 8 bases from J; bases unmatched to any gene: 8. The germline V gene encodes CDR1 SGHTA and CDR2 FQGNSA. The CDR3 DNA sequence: TGTGCCAGCACCATCGGGACAGGGTACGGCTACACCTTC. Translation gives CASTIGTGYGYTF.

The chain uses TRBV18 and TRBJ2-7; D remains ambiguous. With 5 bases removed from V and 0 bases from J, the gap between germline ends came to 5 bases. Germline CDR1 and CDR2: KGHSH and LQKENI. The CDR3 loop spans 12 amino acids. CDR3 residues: CASSGPSYEQYF. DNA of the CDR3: TGTGCCAGCTCAGGCCCCTCCTACGAGCAGTACTTC.

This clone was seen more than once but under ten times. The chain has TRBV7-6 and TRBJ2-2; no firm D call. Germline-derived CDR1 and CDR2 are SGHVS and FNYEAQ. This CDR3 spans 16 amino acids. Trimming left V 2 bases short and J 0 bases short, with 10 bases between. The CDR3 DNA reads TGTGCCAGCAGCTTACTTCGACATACGAACACCGGGGAGCTGTTTTTT. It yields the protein CASSLLRHTNTGELFF.

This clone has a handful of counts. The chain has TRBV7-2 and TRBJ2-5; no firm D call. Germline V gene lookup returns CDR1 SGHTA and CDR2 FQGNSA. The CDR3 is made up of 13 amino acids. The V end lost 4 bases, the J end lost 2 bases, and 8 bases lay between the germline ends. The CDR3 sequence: CASSSSQQETQYF. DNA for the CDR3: TGTGCCAGCAGCTCAAGTCAGCAAGAGACCCAGTACTTC.

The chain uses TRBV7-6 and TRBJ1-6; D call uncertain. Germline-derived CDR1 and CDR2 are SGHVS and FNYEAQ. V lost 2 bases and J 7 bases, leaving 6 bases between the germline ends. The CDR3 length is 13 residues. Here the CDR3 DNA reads TGTGCCAGCAGCTTAATGGAGAATTCACCCCTCCACTTT. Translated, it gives CASSLMENSPLHF.

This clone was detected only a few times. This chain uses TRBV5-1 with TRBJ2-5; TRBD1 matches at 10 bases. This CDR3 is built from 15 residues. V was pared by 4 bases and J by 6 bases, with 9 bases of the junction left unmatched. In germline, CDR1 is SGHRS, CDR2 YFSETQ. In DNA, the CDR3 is TGCGCCAGCAGCGCCACCGGGACAGGGGTGAAGACCCAGTACTTC. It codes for CASSATGTGVKTQYF.

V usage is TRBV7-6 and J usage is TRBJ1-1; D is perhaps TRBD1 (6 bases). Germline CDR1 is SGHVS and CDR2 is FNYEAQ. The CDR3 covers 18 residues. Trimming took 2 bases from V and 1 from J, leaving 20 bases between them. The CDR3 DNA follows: TGTGCCAGCAGCTTAAGGCGTCGAGGGGGGGCGGGGAACACTGAAGCTTTCTTT. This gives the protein CASSLRRRGGAGNTEAFF.

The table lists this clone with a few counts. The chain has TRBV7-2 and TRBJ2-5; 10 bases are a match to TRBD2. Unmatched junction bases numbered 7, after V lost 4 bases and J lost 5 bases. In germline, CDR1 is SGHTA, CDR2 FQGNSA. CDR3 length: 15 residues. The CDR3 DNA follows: TGTGCCAGCAGCTCACCGGGACTAGCGTACGAGACCCAGTACTTC. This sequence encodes CASSSPGLAYETQYF.

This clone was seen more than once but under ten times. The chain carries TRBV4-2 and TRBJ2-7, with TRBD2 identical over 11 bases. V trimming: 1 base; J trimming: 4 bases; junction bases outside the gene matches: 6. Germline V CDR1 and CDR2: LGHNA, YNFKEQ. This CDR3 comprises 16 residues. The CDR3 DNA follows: TGTGCCAGCAGCCAAGCACTAGCGGGAGTCCAATACGAGCAGTACTTC. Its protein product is CASSQALAGVQYEQYF.

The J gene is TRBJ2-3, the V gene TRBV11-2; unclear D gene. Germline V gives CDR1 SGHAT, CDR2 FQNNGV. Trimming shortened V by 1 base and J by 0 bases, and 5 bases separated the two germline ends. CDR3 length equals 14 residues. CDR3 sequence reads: CASSLGHSTDTQYF. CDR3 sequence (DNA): TGTGCCAGCAGCTTAGGACACAGCACAGATACGCAGTATTTT.

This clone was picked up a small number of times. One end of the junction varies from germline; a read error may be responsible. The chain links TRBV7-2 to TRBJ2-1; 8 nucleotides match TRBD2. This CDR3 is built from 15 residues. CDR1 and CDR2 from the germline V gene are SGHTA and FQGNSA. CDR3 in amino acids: CASSLAGTSYNEQFF. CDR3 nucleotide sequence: TGTGCCAGCAGCCTAGCCGGGACTAGCTACAATGAGCAGTTCTTC.

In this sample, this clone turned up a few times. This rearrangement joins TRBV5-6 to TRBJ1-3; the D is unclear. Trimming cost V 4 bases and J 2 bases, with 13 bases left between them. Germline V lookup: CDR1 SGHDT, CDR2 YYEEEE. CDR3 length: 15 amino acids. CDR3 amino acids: CASSLRERAGNTIYF. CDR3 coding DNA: TGTGCCAGCAGCCTCCGCGAACGGGCTGGAAACACCATATATTTT.

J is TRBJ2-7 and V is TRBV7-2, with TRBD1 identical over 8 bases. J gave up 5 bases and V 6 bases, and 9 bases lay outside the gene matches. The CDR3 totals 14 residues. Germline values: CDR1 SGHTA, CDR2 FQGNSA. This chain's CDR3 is CASSFGQGGDEQYF. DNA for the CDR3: TGTGCCAGCAGTTTCGGACAGGGCGGGGACGAGCAGTACTTC.